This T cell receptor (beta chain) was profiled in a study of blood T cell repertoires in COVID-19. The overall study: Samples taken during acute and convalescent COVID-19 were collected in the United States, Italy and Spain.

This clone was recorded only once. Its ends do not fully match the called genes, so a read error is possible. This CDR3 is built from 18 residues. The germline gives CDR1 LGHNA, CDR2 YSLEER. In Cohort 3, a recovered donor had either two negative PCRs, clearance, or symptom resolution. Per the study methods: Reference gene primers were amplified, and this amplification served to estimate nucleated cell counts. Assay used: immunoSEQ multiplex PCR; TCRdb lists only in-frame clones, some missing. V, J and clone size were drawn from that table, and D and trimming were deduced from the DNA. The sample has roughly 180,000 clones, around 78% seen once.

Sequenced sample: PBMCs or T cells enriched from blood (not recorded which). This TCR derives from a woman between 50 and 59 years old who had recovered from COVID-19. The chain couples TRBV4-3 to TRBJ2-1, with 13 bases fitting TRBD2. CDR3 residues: CASSEDPTGLAGAGEQFF. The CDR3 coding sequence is TGCGCCAGCAGCGAAGATCCCACTGGACTAGCGGGAGCGGGTGAGCAGTTCTTC.